This is a list of T cell receptor beta chains from one sample in a study of cytomegalovirus exposure and HLA in healthy donors. Produced via immunoSEQ multiplex PCR; TCRdb's table is partial and in-frame only. Of 150,000 to 200,000 clones listed, 75% to 85% were seen once; the top ten hold 2% to 2.5%. Sequences were obtained from PBMCs. The receptors shown here come from a woman in her forties or fifties in good health and CMV-seronegative. The CDR3 runs from the conserved cysteine through the conserved F or W. D genes are given only for firm matches. Some rows mark clone size as missing; the rest say once, few, many or name a class of expanded clone.

j_gene: TRBJ1-1
v_gene: TRBV2
d_gene: TRBD1
abundance: -
CDR3nt: TGTGCCAGCGCCGGGACAGGAACAATGAAAGCTTTCTTT
CDR3aa: CASAGTGTMKAFF

j_gene: TRBJ2-7
v_gene: TRBV10-1
d_gene: TRBD2
abundance: -
CDR3nt: TGCGCCAGCAGTGAGGGGGGGGGAGTCTACGAGCAGTACTTC
CDR3aa: CASSEGGGVYEQYF

j_gene: TRBJ1-5
v_gene: TRBV28
d_gene: -
abundance: -
CDR3nt: TGTGCCAGCAGACTTATTAATCAGCCCCAGCATTTT
CDR3aa: CASRLINQPQHF

j_gene: TRBJ1-4
v_gene: TRBV28
d_gene: TRBD1
abundance: -
CDR3nt: TGTGCCAGCAGTTCAACCTCTGGACAGGGCGCAACTAATGAAAAACTGTTTTTT
CDR3aa: CASSSTSGQGATNEKLFF

j_gene: TRBJ2-5
v_gene: TRBV2
d_gene: TRBD2
abundance: -
CDR3nt: TGTGCCGATAGTAGCGGGAGGGCCCAAGAGACCCAGTACTTC
CDR3aa: CADSSGRAQETQYF

j_gene: TRBJ1-6
v_gene: TRBV5-4
d_gene: -
abundance: -
CDR3nt: TGTGCCAGCAACTACAACGAATCACCCCTCCACTTT
CDR3aa: CASNYNESPLHF

j_gene: TRBJ1-1
v_gene: TRBV29-1
d_gene: -
abundance: -
CDR3nt: TGCAGCGTCAAAGACGCGGGTTGGGGCACTGAAGCTTTCTTT
CDR3aa: CSVKDAGWGTEAFF

j_gene: TRBJ2-7
v_gene: TRBV4-3
d_gene: TRBD2
abundance: -
CDR3nt: TGCGCCAGCAGCCAAGGCGGGGGACTAGCCTACGAGCAGTACTTC
CDR3aa: CASSQGGGLAYEQYF

j_gene: TRBJ2-5
v_gene: TRBV18
d_gene: TRBD2
abundance: -
CDR3nt: TGTGCCAGCTCGTCGGCCCTAGCGGGGGAGACCCAGTACTTC
CDR3aa: CASSSALAGETQYF

j_gene: TRBJ2-1
v_gene: TRBV27
d_gene: -
abundance: once
CDR3nt: TGTGCCAGCAGCCTCTTCCCCAGAAGGGGGTATCGGGATGAGCAGTTCTTC
CDR3aa: CASSLFPRRGYRDEQFF

j_gene: TRBJ2-5
v_gene: TRBV9
d_gene: TRBD2
abundance: -
CDR3nt: TGTGCCAGCAGCGTAGAGCAGAGGGGTGGCGGGGGCCAAGAGACCCAGTACTTC
CDR3aa: CASSVEQRGGGGQETQYF

j_gene: TRBJ1-2
v_gene: TRBV7-9
d_gene: -
abundance: once
CDR3nt: TGTGCCAGCAGCTTAATGGCCGCTAACTATGGCTACACCTTC
CDR3aa: CASSLMAANYGYTF

j_gene: TRBJ2-5
v_gene: TRBV25-1
d_gene: -
abundance: -
CDR3nt: TGTGCCAGCAGTGATCCTCGACAGGCCCAAGAGACCCAGTACTTC
CDR3aa: CASSDPRQAQETQYF

j_gene: TRBJ2-7
v_gene: TRBV7-8
d_gene: TRBD1
abundance: -
CDR3nt: TGTGCCAGCACCGAACAGGGGGGAGGCGGAAGCGAGCAGTACTTC
CDR3aa: CASTEQGGGGSEQYF

j_gene: TRBJ2-3
v_gene: TRBV6-1
d_gene: TRBD2
abundance: -
CDR3nt: TGTGCCAGCAGTGAAGGGACTAGCGGGAGGAGTACAGATACGCAGTATTTT
CDR3aa: CASSEGTSGRSTDTQYF

j_gene: TRBJ1-6
v_gene: TRBV27
d_gene: -
abundance: -
CDR3nt: TGTGCCAGCAGTTTTCGGGGTGGGTCACCCCTCCACTTT
CDR3aa: CASSFRGGSPLHF

j_gene: TRBJ2-5
v_gene: TRBV6-5
d_gene: -
abundance: -
CDR3nt: TGTGCCAGCAGTTACTCTAACAGCAAAGAGACCCAGTACTTC
CDR3aa: CASSYSNSKETQYF

j_gene: TRBJ2-7
v_gene: TRBV30
d_gene: TRBD2
abundance: -
CDR3nt: TGTGCCTGGAGTGTACACAGCGGGAGTAGCGAGCAGTACTTC
CDR3aa: CAWSVHSGSSEQYF

j_gene: TRBJ2-5
v_gene: TRBV7-6
d_gene: TRBD1
abundance: -
CDR3nt: TGTGCCAGCAGCTTAGCCGGGGCACAGGGGAAGACCCAGTACTTC
CDR3aa: CASSLAGAQGKTQYF

j_gene: TRBJ1-1
v_gene: TRBV2
d_gene: TRBD1
abundance: -
CDR3nt: TGTGCCAGCACCCAGCAGGGACAGGGGCTTAAGAACACTGAAGCTTTCTTT
CDR3aa: CASTQQGQGLKNTEAFF

j_gene: TRBJ2-7
v_gene: TRBV7-8
d_gene: TRBD2
abundance: -
CDR3nt: TGTGCCAGCAGCTCATTAGCGGGAGGTACCCCTTACGAGCAGTACTTC
CDR3aa: CASSSLAGGTPYEQYF

j_gene: TRBJ2-3
v_gene: TRBV4-3
d_gene: -
abundance: -
CDR3nt: TGCGCCAGCAGCCAAGTGGGCCTAACAGGCACAGATACGCAGTATTTT
CDR3aa: CASSQVGLTGTDTQYF

j_gene: TRBJ2-7
v_gene: TRBV28
d_gene: TRBD1
abundance: -
CDR3nt: TGTGCCAGCAGACGGGACAGAGGATACGAGCAGTACTTC
CDR3aa: CASRRDRGYEQYF

j_gene: TRBJ2-1
v_gene: TRBV5-6
d_gene: TRBD2
abundance: -
CDR3nt: TGTGCCAGCAGCGTACTAGCGGGAGTAAATGAGCAGTTCTTC
CDR3aa: CASSVLAGVNEQFF

j_gene: TRBJ1-5
v_gene: TRBV28
d_gene: TRBD1
abundance: -
CDR3nt: TGTGCCAGCAGCAGTCGGGACAGGGTACATCAGCCCCAGCATTTT
CDR3aa: CASSSRDRVHQPQHF

j_gene: TRBJ2-3
v_gene: TRBV6-6
d_gene: TRBD2
abundance: -
CDR3nt: TGTGCCAGCAGCCCCAACGGGAGGGAAACAGATACGCAGTATTTT
CDR3aa: CASSPNGRETDTQYF

j_gene: TRBJ2-7
v_gene: TRBV18
d_gene: -
abundance: -
CDR3nt: TGTGCCAGCTCACCTAAACAGGGCCCAGGGTACGAGCAGTACTTC
CDR3aa: CASSPKQGPGYEQYF

j_gene: TRBJ2-3
v_gene: TRBV5-1
d_gene: TRBD2
abundance: once
CDR3nt: TGCGCCAGCAGCTCAAGCGGGAGGGAACCAGATACGCAGTATTTT
CDR3aa: CASSSSGREPDTQYF

j_gene: TRBJ2-7
v_gene: TRBV4-1
d_gene: -
abundance: -
CDR3nt: TGCGCCAGCAGCCAAGTTCTAGCCCACGAGCAGTACTTC
CDR3aa: CASSQVLAHEQYF